This TCR beta chain is from a study of T cell responses to AZD1222 COVID-19 vaccine. The study's findings and limits: Seropositive at baseline were only a handful of AZD1222 recipients.

Method: immunoSEQ multiplex PCR; TCRdb's copy keeps in-frame clones and lacks some. The profile shows about 110,000 clones, 70% to 90% of them singletons. Per germline, CDR1 SGHVS and CDR2 FNYEAQ. The CDR3 extends over 16 amino acids. V trimming: 1 base; J trimming: 3 bases; junction bases outside the gene matches: 8. Notes on this clone: What it binds is not known.

The chain couples TRBV7-6 to TRBJ2-7, with 8 positions matching TRBD2. The specimen comprised peripheral blood, sampled 28 days after the second AZD1222 dose. The source of this sequence is an adult who received the AZD1222 COVID-19 vaccine. CDR3 protein: CASSLGVGGALYEQYF. CDR3 nucleotide sequence: TGTGCCAGCAGCTTAGGTGTCGGGGGGGCCCTCTACGAGCAGTACTTC.